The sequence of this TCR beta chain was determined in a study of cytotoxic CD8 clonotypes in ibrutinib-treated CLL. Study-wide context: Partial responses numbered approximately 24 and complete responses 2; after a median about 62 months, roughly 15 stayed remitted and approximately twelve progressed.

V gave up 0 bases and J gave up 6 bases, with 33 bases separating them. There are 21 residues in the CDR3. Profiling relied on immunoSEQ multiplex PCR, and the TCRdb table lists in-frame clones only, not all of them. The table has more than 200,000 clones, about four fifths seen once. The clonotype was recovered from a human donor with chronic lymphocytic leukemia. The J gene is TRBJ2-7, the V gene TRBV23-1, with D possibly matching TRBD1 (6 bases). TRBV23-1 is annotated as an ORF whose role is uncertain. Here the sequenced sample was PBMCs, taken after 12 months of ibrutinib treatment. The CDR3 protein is CASSQSGLVMQTGLCPSEQYF. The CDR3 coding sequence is TGCGCCAGCAGTCAATCGGGGCTCGTAATGCAGACAGGCCTTTGCCCTTCCGAGCAGTACTTC.